The rows below give T cell receptor beta chains drawn from one sample of a study of Graves' ophthalmopathy and Graves' hyperthyroidism. TCRdb re-called the multiplex PCR reads with MiXCR, one entry per CDR3 protein. The repertoire includes 300,000 to 400,000 distinct CDR3 sequences, around a sixth of them detected once, and 10% to 15% sits in the top ten. Sequencing input: peripheral blood. The receptors originated from an adult man with Graves' ophthalmopathy. Each CDR3 is given with its conserved first and last residue.

j_gene: TRBJ1-6; v_gene: TRBV7-2; CDR3aa: CASSLPTEHSPLHF
j_gene: TRBJ2-5; v_gene: TRBV11-2; CDR3aa: CASSLAGEGETQYF
j_gene: TRBJ2-7; v_gene: TRBV28; CDR3aa: CASSPLVGTEDYEQYF
j_gene: TRBJ1-5; v_gene: TRBV28; CDR3aa: CASLKWGGNQPQHF
j_gene: TRBJ1-1; v_gene: TRBV3-1; CDR3aa: CASSQEPGRYTEAFF
j_gene: TRBJ2-7; v_gene: TRBV5-1; CDR3aa: CASRTGTAAYEQYF
j_gene: TRBJ2-7; v_gene: TRBV19; CDR3aa: CASSMTSSRVYEQYF
j_gene: TRBJ1-2; v_gene: TRBV6-1; CDR3aa: CASRPHEAGTAYGYTF
j_gene: TRBJ2-7; v_gene: TRBV12-3/TRBV12-4; CDR3aa: CASSPLDLNYEQYF
j_gene: TRBJ1-1; v_gene: TRBV28; CDR3aa: CASSYLIEGMGNTEAFF
j_gene: TRBJ2-5; v_gene: TRBV11-2; CDR3aa: CASSLDQGPTQYF
j_gene: TRBJ1-5; v_gene: TRBV4-1; CDR3aa: CASSPGQGRSNQPQHF
j_gene: TRBJ2-7; v_gene: TRBV20-1; CDR3aa: CSARESGTGGYEQYF